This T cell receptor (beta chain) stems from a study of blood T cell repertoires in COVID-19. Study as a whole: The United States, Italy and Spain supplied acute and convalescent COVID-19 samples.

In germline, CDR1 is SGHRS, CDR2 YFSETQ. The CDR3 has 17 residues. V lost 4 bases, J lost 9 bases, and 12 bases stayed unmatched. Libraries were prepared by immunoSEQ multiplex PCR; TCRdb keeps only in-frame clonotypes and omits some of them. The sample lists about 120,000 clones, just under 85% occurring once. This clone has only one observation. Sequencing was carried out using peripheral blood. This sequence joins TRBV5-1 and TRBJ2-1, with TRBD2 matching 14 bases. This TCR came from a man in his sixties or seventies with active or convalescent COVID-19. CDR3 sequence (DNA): TGCGCCAGCAGCCTAACGACCGGGACTAGCGGGAGAGGTGAGCAGTTCTTC. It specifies CASSLTTGTSGRGEQFF.